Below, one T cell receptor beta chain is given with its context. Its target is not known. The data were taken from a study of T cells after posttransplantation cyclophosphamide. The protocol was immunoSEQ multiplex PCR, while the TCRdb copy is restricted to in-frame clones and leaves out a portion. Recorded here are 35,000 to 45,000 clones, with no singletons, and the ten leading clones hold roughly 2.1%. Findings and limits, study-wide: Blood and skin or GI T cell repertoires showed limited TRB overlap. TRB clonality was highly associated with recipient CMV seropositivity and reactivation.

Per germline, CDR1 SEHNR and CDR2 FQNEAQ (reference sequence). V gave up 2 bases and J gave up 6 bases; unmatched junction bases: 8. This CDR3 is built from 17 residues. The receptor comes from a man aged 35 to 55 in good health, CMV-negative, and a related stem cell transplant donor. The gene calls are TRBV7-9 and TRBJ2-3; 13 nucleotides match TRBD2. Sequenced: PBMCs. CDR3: CASSLPGLAGVGDTQYF. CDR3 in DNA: TGTGCCAGCAGCTTACCCGGACTAGCGGGAGTCGGTGATACGCAGTATTTT.